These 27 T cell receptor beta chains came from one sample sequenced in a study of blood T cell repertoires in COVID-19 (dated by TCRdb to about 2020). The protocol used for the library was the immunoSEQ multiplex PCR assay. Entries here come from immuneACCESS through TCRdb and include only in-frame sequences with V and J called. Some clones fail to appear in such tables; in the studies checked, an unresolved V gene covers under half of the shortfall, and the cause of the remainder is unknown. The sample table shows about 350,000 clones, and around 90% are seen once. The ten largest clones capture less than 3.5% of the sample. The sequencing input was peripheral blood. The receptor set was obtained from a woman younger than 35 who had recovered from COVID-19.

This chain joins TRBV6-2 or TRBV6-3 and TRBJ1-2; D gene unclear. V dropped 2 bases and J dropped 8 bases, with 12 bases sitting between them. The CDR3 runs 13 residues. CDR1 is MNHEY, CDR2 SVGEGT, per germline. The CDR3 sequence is CASSYPAAGGYTF. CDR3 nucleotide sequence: TGTGCCAGCAGTTACCCCGCCGCGGGCGGCTACACCTTC.

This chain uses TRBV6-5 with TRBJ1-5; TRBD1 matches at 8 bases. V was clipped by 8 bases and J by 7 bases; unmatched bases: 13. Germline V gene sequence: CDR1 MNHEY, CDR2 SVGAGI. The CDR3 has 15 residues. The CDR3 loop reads CASSATGATVQPQHF. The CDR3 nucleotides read TGTGCCAGCTCGGCGACAGGGGCGACTGTACAGCCCCAGCATTTT.

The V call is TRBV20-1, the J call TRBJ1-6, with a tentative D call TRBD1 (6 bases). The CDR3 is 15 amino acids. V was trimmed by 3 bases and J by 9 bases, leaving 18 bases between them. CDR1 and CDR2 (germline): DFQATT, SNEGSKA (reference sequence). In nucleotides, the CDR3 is TGCAGTGCTAGTCGCAGGGGCCCGGATGGTTCACCCCTCCACTTT. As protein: CSASRRGPDGSPLHF.

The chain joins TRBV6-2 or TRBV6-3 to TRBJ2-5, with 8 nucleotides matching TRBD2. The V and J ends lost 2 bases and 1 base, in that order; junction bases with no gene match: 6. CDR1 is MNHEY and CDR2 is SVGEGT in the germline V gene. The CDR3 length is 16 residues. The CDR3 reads CASSYSREGPQETQYF. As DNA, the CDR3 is TGTGCCAGCAGTTACAGTCGGGAGGGCCCCCAAGAGACCCAGTACTTC.

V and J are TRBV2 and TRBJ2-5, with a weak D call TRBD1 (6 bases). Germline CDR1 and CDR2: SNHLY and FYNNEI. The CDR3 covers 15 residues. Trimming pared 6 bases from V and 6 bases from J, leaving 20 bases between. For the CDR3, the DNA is TGTGCCAGCAGATTAAACAGGGAATTCGTACAGACCCAGTACTTC. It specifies CASRLNREFVQTQYF.

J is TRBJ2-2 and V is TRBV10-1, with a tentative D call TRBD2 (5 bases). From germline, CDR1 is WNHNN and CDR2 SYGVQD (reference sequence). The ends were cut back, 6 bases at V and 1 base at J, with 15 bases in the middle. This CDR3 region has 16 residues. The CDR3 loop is CASRTDGKVNTGELFF. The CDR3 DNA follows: TGCGCCAGCAGAACCGACGGGAAAGTGAACACCGGGGAGCTGTTTTTT.

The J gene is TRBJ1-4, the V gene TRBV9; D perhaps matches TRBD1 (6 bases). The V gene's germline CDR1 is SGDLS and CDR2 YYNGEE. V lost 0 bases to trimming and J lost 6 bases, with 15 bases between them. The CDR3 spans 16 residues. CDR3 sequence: CASSVEAGEGYEKLFF. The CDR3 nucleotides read TGTGCCAGCAGCGTAGAGGCAGGGGAAGGTTATGAAAAACTGTTTTTT.

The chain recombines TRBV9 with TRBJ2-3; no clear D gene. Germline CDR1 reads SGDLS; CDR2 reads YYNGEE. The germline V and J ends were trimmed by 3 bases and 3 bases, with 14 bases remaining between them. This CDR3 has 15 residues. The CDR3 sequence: CASSARDHGTDTQYF. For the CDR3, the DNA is TGTGCCAGCAGCGCCCGTGACCACGGGACAGATACGCAGTATTTT.

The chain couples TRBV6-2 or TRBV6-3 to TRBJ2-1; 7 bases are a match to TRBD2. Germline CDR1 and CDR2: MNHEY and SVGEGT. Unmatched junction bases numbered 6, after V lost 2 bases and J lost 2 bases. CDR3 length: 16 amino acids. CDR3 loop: CASSYGGGGPYNEQFF. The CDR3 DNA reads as TGTGCCAGCAGTTACGGCGGCGGGGGACCCTACAATGAGCAGTTCTTC.

The CDR3 spells CASRVSLGGQYF. In DNA form, the CDR3 reads TGTGCCAGCAGGGTCTCACTAGGGGGGCAGTATTTT. The chain employs TRBV6-5 and TRBJ2-3, with D perhaps matching TRBD1 (6 bases). Trimming removed 6 bases from V and 11 bases from J, with 15 bases in between. Germline CDR1 and CDR2: MNHEY and SVGAGI. This CDR3 region has 12 residues.

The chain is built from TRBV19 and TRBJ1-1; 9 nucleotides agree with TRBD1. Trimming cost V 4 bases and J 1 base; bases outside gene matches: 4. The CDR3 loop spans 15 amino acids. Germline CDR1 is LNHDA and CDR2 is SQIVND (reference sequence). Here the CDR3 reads CASSTPGQGNTEAFF. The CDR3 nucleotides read TGTGCCAGTAGTACCCCGGGACAGGGGAACACTGAAGCTTTCTTT.

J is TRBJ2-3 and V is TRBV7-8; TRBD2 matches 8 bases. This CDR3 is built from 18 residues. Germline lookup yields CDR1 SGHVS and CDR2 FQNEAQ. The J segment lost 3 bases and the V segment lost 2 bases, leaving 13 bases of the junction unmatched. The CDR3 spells CASSLIPPGGRTTDTQYF. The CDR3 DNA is TGTGCCAGCAGCTTAATCCCCCCCGGCGGGAGGACGACAGATACGCAGTATTTT.

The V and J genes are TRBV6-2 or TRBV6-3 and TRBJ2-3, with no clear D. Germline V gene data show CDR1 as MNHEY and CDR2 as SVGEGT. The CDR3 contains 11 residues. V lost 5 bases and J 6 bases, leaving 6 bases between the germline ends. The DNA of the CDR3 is TGTGCCAGCAGTGGAGTGGATACGCAGTATTTT. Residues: CASSGVDTQYF.

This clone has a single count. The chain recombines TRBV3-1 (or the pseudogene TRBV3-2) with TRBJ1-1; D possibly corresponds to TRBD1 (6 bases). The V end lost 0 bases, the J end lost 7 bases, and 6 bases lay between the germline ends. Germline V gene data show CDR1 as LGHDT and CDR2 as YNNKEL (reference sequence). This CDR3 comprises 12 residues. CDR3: CASSQDRGEAFF. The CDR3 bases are TGTGCCAGCAGCCAAGACAGGGGTGAAGCTTTCTTT.

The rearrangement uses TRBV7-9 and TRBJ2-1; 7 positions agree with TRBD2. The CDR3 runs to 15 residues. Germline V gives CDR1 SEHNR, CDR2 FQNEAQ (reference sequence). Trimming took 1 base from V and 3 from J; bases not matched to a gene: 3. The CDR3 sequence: CASSLVASGYNEQFF. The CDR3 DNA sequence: TGTGCCAGCAGCTTAGTTGCTAGCGGCTACAATGAGCAGTTCTTC.

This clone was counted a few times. In DNA form, the CDR3 reads TGTGCCTGGAGTAGCAGGGGGCGCGGGTCCCAGCATTTT. Its protein is CAWSSRGRGSQHF. This chain joins TRBV30 and TRBJ1-5, with 8 bases lining up with TRBD1. The junction had 8 bases not matched to a gene; V was cut back by 2 bases and J by 11 bases. Germline V gene lookup returns CDR1 GTSNPN and CDR2 SVGIG (reference sequence). The CDR3 extends over 13 amino acids. Full variable domain (outside the CDR3, taken from reference TRBV30 and TRBJ1-5): SQTIHQWPATLVQPVGSPLSLECTVEGTSNPNLYWYRQAAGRGLQLLFYSVGIGQISSEVPQNLSASRPQDRQFILSSKKLLLSDSGFYLCAWSSRGRGSQHFGDGTRLSIL.

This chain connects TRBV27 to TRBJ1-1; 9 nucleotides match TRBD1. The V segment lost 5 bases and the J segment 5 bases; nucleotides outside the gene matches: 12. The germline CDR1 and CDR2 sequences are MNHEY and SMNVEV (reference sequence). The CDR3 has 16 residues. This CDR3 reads CASSLQGAAGSTEAFF. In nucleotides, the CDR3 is TGTGCCAGCAGTCTACAGGGGGCGGCTGGGTCGACTGAAGCTTTCTTT.

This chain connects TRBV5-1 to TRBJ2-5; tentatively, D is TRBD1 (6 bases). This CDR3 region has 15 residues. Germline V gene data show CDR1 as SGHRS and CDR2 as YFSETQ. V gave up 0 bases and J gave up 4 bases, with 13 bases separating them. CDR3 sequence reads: CASSLGGTPRETQYF. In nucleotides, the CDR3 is TGCGCCAGCAGCTTGGGGGGGACACCTAGAGAGACCCAGTACTTC. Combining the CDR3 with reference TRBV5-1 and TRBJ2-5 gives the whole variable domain KAGVTQTPRYLIKTRGQQVTLSCSPISGHRSVSWYQQTPGQGLQFLFEYFSETQRNKGNFPGRFSGRQFSNSRSEMNVSTLELGDSALYLCASSLGGTPRETQYFGPGTRLLVL.

CDR3 loop: CASRKTGVWTQYF. The CDR3 DNA follows: TGTGCCAGCAGAAAAACAGGGGTGTGGACCCAGTACTTC. The V call is TRBV6-5, the J call TRBJ2-5; 7 positions match TRBD1. V shed 6 bases, J shed 7 bases, and the junction held 8 bases outside the gene matches. The CDR3 is 13 amino acids. Germline loops: CDR1 MNHEY, CDR2 SVGAGI.

The CDR3 DNA reads as TGCGCCAGCAGCCAAGGGGTAGGGGGGGGTTATGAGCAGTTCTTC. It specifies CASSQGVGGGYEQFF. This chain uses TRBV4-3 with TRBJ2-1, with D possibly matching TRBD2 (7 bases). The CDR3 is 15 amino acids. Per germline, CDR1 LGHNA and CDR2 YSLEER. V lost 1 base and J lost 8, with 15 bases in between.

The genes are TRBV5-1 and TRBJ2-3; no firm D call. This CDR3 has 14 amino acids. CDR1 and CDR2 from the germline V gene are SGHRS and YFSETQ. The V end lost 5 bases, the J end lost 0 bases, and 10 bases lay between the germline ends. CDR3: CASRRSASTDTQYF. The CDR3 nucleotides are TGCGCCAGCAGAAGGAGTGCTAGCACAGATACGCAGTATTTT.

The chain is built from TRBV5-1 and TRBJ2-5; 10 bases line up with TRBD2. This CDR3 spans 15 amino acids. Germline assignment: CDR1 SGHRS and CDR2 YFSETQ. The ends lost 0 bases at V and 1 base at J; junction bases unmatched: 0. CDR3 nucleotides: TGCGCCAGCAGCTTGGGGACTAGCGGCCAAGAGACCCAGTACTTC. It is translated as CASSLGTSGQETQYF.

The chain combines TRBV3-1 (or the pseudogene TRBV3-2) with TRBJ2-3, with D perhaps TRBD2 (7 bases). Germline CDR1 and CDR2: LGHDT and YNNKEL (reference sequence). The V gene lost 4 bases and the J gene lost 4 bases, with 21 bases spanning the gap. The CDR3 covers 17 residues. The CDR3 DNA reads TGTGCCAGCAGCCTCCCCCCTAGCGGAGGGGGGCCAGATACGCAGTATTTT. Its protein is CASSLPPSGGGPDTQYF.

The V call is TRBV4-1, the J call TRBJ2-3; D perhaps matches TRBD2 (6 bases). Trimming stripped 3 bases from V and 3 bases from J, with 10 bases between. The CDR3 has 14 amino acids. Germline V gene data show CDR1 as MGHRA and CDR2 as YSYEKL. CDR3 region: CASSHGGGTDTQYF. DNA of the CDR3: TGCGCCAGCAGCCACGGGGGAGGTACAGATACGCAGTATTTT.

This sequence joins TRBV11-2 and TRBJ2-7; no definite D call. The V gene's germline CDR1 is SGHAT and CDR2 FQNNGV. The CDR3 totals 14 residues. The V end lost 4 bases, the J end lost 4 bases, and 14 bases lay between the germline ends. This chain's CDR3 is CASSSIRRRYEQYV. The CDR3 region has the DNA TGTGCCAGCAGCTCTATTAGGAGAAGGTACGAGCAGTACGTC.

The CDR3: CASSRSSGADTGELFF. The DNA for the CDR3 is TGCGCCAGCAGCCGGTCTAGCGGGGCTGACACCGGGGAGCTGTTTTTT. The chain is built from TRBV4-1 and TRBJ2-2, with 9 bases identical to TRBD2. Germline values: CDR1 MGHRA, CDR2 YSYEKL. This CDR3 region has 16 residues. Trimming removed 4 bases from V and 3 bases from J; junction bases left unmatched: 6.

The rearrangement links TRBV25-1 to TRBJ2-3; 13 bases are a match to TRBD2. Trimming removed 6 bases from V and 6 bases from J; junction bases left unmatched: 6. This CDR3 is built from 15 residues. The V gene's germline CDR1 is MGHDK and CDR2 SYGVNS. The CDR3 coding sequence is TGTGCCAGCAGAGGGACTAGCGGGACTGGGGATACGCAGTATTTT. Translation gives CASRGTSGTGDTQYF.